The present entry profiles one T cell receptor (beta chain) with its context. As yet, its antigen is unknown. Sorted inputs of roughly 19,000 to 1,100,000 cells, with 10%, 30% or 50% RNA, yielded naive CD8 libraries. The data were taken from a study of molecular identifiers for immune sequencing clone quantification. TCRdb redid the calling of the PCR reads with MiXCR, one entry per CDR3 protein. The top ten hold 9% to 10% of the sample, which has approximately 97,000 distinct CDR3 sequences, 30% to 45% seen once. The CDR3 sequence is 14 residues long. Trimming shortened V by 4 bases and J by 8 bases, and 20 bases separated the two germline ends. Germline assignment: CDR1 SQVTM and CDR2 ANQGSEA. General study findings and limits: Amid some 1 million naive cells, spiked Jurkat TCR RNA from one cell was reportedly still detectable.

This TCR derives from a human donor in good health. Some libraries in this study had Jurkat cell RNA spiked in. The sequencing sample was made of naive CD8+ T cells from blood, with Jurkat cell RNA spiked in. Described subset: FACS-sorted CD8+CD4-CCR7+CD45RA+ naive T cells. V gene TRBV29-1 combines with J gene TRBJ1-2, with D hard to call. The CDR3 sequence is CSVGFPTGKRGYTF. CDR3 DNA sequence: TGCAGCGTTGGTTTCCCCACGGGAAAGAGAGGCTACACCTTC.